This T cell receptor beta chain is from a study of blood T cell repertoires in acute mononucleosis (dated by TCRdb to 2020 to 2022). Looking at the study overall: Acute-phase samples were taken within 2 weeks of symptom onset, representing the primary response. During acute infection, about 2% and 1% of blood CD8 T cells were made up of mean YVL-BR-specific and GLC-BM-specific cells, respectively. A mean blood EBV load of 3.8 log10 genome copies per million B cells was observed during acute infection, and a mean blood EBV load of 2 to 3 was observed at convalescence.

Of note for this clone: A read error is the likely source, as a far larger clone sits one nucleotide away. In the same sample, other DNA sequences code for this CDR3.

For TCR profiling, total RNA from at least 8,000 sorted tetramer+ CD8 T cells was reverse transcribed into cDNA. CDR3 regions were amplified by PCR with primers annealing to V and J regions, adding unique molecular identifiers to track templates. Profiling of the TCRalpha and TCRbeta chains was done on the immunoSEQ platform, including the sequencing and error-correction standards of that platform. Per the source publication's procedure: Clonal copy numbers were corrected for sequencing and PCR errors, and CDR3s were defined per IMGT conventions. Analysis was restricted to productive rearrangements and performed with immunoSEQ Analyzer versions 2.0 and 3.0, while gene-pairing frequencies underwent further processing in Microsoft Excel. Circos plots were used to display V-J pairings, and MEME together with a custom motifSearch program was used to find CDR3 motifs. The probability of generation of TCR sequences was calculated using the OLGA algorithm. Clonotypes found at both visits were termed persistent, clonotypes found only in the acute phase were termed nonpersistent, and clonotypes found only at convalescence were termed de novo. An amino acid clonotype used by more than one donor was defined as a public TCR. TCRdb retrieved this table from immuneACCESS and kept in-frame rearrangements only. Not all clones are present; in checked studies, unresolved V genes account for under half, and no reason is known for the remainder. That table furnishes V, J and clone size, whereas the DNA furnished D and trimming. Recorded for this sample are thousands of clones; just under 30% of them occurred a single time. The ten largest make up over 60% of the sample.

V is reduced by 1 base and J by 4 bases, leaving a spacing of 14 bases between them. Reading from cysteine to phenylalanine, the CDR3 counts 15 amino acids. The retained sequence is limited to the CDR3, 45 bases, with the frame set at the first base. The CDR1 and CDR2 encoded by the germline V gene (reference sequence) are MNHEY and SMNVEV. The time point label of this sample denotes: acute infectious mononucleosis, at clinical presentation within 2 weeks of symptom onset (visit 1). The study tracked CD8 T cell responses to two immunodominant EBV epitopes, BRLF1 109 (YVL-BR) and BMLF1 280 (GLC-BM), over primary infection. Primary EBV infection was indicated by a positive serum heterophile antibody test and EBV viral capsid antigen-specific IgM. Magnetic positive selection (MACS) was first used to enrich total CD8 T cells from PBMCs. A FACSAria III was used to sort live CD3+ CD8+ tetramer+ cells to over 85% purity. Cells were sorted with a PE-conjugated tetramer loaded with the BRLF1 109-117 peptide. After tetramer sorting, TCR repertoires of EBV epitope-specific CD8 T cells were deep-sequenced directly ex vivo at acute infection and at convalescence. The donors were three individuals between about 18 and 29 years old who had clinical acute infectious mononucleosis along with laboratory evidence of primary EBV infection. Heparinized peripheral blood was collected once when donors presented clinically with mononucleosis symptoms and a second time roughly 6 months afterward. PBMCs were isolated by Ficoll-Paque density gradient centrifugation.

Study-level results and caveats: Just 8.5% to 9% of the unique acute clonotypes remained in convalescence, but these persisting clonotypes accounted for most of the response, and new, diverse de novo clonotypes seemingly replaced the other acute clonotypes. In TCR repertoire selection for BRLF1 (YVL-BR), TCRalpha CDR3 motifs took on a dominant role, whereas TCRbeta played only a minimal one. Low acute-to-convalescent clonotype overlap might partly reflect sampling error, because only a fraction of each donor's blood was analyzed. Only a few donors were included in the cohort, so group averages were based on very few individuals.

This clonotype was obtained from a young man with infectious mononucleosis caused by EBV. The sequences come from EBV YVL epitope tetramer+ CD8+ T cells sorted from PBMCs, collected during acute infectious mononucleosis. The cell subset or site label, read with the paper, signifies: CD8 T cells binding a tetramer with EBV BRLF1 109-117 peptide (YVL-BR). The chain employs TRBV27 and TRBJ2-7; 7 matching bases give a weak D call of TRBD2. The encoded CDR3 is CASSLYLGGAYEQYF. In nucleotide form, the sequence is TGTGCCAGCAGTTTATACTTAGGGGGGGCTTACGAGCAGTACTTC.